These T cell receptor beta chains were read from a single sample in a study of blood T cell repertoires in COVID-19. TCRdb keeps only in-frame clones here, not all; method: immunoSEQ multiplex PCR. The data contain approximately 100,000 clones, around three quarters of them singletons. Specimen: peripheral blood. The receptors come from a human donor in a cohort sampled during active or convalescent COVID-19. CDR3s include the opening cysteine and the closing phenylalanine or tryptophan. The D gene is left open where the match is weak. Clone size is stated in some rows and not others, as once, few, many or a class when expanded.

D | J | V | size | length | CDR3 | DNA
- | TRBJ1-5 | TRBV28 | - | 15 | CASSFRSNSNQPQHF | TGTGCCAGCAGTTTCCGGTCGAATAGCAATCAGCCCCAGCATTTT
TRBD2 | TRBJ2-5 | TRBV18 | - | 16 | CASSPGLAGGKETQYF | TGTGCCAGCTCACCGGGACTAGCGGGAGGGAAGGAGACCCAGTACTTC
- | TRBJ1-1 | TRBV9 | few | 14 | CASSAGQFNTEAFF | TGTGCCAGCAGCGCTGGACAGTTCAACACTGAAGCTTTCTTT
- | TRBJ1-2 | TRBV6-5 | - | 15 | CASSLTSPLNYGYTF | TGTGCCAGCAGCCTCACATCGCCGCTTAACTATGGCTACACCTTC
TRBD2 | TRBJ2-1 | TRBV13 | - | 17 | CASSGLAGANRLDEQFF | TGTGCCAGCAGCGGACTAGCGGGAGCAAATCGGCTCGATGAGCAGTTCTTC
- | TRBJ1-1 | TRBV5-1 | - | 15 | CASSWGRGSNTEAFF | TGCGCCAGCAGCTGGGGGAGGGGTTCGAACACTGAAGCTTTCTTT
TRBD2 | TRBJ2-3 | TRBV5-6 | few | 16 | CASSSLAGTRFDTQYF | TGTGCCAGCAGCTCTTTAGCGGGGACCCGGTTCGATACGCAGTATTTT
- | TRBJ1-2 | TRBV5-8 | - | 15 | CASSWAGNLDYGYTF | TGTGCCAGCAGCTGGGCGGGAAATTTGGACTATGGCTACACCTTC
TRBD1 | TRBJ1-1 | TRBV5-1 | - | 15 | CASRISGTGSSEAFF | TGCGCCAGCAGAATTTCCGGGACAGGGAGCTCTGAAGCTTTCTTT
TRBD1 | TRBJ2-5 | TRBV5-1 | - | 15 | CASSLVRDRAETQYF | TGCGCCAGCAGCTTGGTCCGGGACAGGGCAGAGACCCAGTACTTC
TRBD1 | TRBJ2-7 | TRBV3-1/TRBV3-2 | - | 17 | CASSQPTGTGGRYEQYF | TGTGCCAGCAGCCAGCCGACCGGGACAGGGGGCCGCTACGAGCAGTACTTC
TRBD1 | TRBJ1-1 | TRBV7-9 | - | 14 | CASSSLDRVAEAFF | TGTGCCAGCAGCTCCCTGGACAGGGTGGCTGAAGCTTTCTTT
- | TRBJ2-7 | TRBV19 | - | 15 | CASTHPAGGDYEQYF | TGTGCCAGTACCCACCCGGCGGGTGGGGACTACGAGCAGTACTTC
TRBD1 | TRBJ1-2 | TRBV4-3 | - | 14 | CASSRLTGALGYTF | TGCGCCAGCAGCCGATTGACAGGGGCTCTTGGCTACACCTTC
TRBD1 | TRBJ1-2 | TRBV10-2 | once | 13 | CASSEGTVYGYTF | TGCGCCAGCAGTGAGGGGACAGTCTATGGCTACACCTTC
- | TRBJ2-7 | TRBV6-5 | - | 15 | CASSYSGVSSYEQYF | TGTGCCAGCAGTTACTCGGGAGTGAGCTCCTACGAGCAGTACTTC
TRBD2 | TRBJ2-7 | TRBV5-6 | - | 14 | CASSLDGRRNEQYF | TGTGCCAGCAGCTTGGACGGGAGGCGTAACGAGCAGTACTTC
- | TRBJ2-2 | TRBV29-1 | - | 15 | CSVAGDSTNTGELFF | TGCAGCGTTGCGGGGGACTCTACGAACACCGGGGAGCTGTTTTTT
- | TRBJ2-5 | TRBV5-1 | - | 12 | CASSVTQETQYF | TGCGCCAGCAGCGTTACTCAAGAGACCCAGTACTTC
TRBD1 | TRBJ1-5 | TRBV6-5 | - | 14 | CASSYGTERWPQHF | TGTGCCAGCAGTTACGGGACAGAGCGTTGGCCCCAGCATTTT
TRBD1 | TRBJ2-7 | TRBV6-2/TRBV6-3 | - | 21 | CASSYSGDRGPRRAFSYEQYF | TGTGCCAGCAGTTACTCCGGGGACAGGGGGCCAAGGAGGGCTTTCTCCTACGAGCAGTACTTC
- | TRBJ1-5 | TRBV4-1 | few | 14 | CASSQDWGGQPQHF | TGCGCCAGCAGCCAAGATTGGGGAGGTCAGCCCCAGCATTTT
- | TRBJ2-5 | TRBV7-9 | - | 14 | CASSWATGQETQYF | TGTGCCAGCAGCTGGGCGACAGGACAAGAGACCCAGTACTTC
TRBD2 | TRBJ2-1 | TRBV7-7 | - | 16 | CASSPTSSGGDGEQFF | TGTGCCAGCAGTCCTACCTCCAGCGGGGGGGACGGTGAGCAGTTCTTC
TRBD1 | TRBJ2-7 | TRBV12-3/TRBV12-4 | - | 13 | CASSRDRPYEQYF | TGTGCCAGCAGCCGGGACAGACCCTACGAGCAGTACTTC
TRBD1 | TRBJ1-2 | TRBV5-4 | - | 16 | CASSLQGAQRDYGYTF | TGTGCCAGCAGCTTGCAGGGGGCTCAGCGGGACTATGGCTACACCTTC
TRBD1 | TRBJ2-7 | TRBV19 | - | 13 | CASSRDRNYEQYF | TGTGCCAGTTCACGGGACAGAAACTACGAGCAGTACTTC
- | TRBJ2-2 | TRBV16 | - | 15 | CASSQPQWNTGELFF | TGTGCCAGCAGCCAGCCTCAGTGGAACACCGGGGAGCTGTTTTTT
TRBD1 | TRBJ2-2 | TRBV19 | - | 15 | CASDPRQGNTGELFF | TGTGCCAGTGACCCCCGACAGGGGAACACCGGGGAGCTGTTTTTT
- | TRBJ1-5 | TRBV7-2 | - | 13 | CASSPGSNQPQHF | TGTGCCAGCAGCCCCGGTAGCAATCAGCCCCAGCATTTT
TRBD2 | TRBJ2-7 | TRBV5-5 | - | 15 | CASSHPGRGEDEQYF | TGTGCCAGCAGCCATCCGGGACGGGGGGAGGACGAGCAGTACTTC
TRBD1 | TRBJ1-3 | TRBV10-2 | few | 15 | CASSEHRGLGNTIYF | TGCGCCAGCAGTGAGCACAGGGGGCTTGGAAACACCATATATTTT
- | TRBJ2-5 | TRBV11-2 | - | 15 | CASSLGPGSSETQYF | TGTGCCAGCAGCTTAGGTCCAGGGTCTTCGGAGACCCAGTACTTC
TRBD1 | TRBJ2-4 | TRBV5-1 | - | 16 | CASSPGTASAKNIQYF | TGCGCCAGCAGCCCCGGGACAGCCTCTGCCAAAAACATTCAGTACTTC
TRBD1 | TRBJ2-1 | TRBV24-1 | - | 16 | CATSDPGQGAHNEQFF | TGTGCCACCAGTGATCCGGGACAGGGGGCCCACAATGAGCAGTTCTTC
- | TRBJ2-7 | TRBV12-5 | - | 12 | CASGMFGYEQYF | TGTGCTAGTGGCATGTTCGGCTACGAGCAGTACTTC
TRBD2 | TRBJ2-7 | TRBV4-3 | - | 18 | CASSQDGASGETSYEQYF | TGCGCCAGCAGCCAAGATGGGGCTAGCGGGGAGACCTCCTACGAGCAGTACTTC
TRBD1 | TRBJ1-5 | TRBV19 | - | 15 | CASSARGVPGGPQHF | TGTGCCAGTAGTGCCCGAGGGGTACCAGGGGGGCCCCAGCATTTT
TRBD2 | TRBJ2-2 | TRBV6-1 | many | 18 | CASSEDRTSGTSRGELFF | TGTGCCAGCAGTGAAGACAGGACGTCCGGGACTAGCCGCGGGGAGCTGTTTTTT
- | TRBJ1-2 | TRBV28 | - | 12 | CATLGSRYGYTF | TGTGCCACTTTAGGGAGCAGGTATGGCTACACCTTC
TRBD1 | TRBJ1-5 | TRBV4-1 | many | 16 | CASSQVPGQGDQPQHF | TGCGCCAGCAGCCAAGTTCCGGGACAGGGTGATCAGCCCCAGCATTTT
- | TRBJ1-2 | TRBV3-1/TRBV3-2 | - | 15 | CASSQVGGTFYGYTF | TGTGCCAGCAGCCAAGTGGGAGGGACCTTTTATGGCTACACCTTC
- | TRBJ1-1 | TRBV7-9 | - | 16 | CASSLEGSGKYTEAFF | TGTGCCAGCAGCTTAGAGGGGTCAGGGAAATACACTGAAGCTTTCTTT
- | TRBJ1-1 | TRBV5-1 | - | 15 | CASRKMENLGTEAFF | TGCGCCAGCAGAAAAATGGAGAATTTGGGCACTGAAGCTTTCTTT
- | TRBJ2-5 | TRBV7-2 | - | 18 | CASSSPWIMGAKWGTQYF | TGTGCCAGCAGCTCCCCTTGGATCATGGGGGCTAAATGGGGGACCCAGTACTTC
- | TRBJ2-3 | TRBV9 | - | 15 | CASSADLSGTDTQYF | TGTGCCAGCAGCGCCGACTTGTCGGGCACAGATACGCAGTATTTT